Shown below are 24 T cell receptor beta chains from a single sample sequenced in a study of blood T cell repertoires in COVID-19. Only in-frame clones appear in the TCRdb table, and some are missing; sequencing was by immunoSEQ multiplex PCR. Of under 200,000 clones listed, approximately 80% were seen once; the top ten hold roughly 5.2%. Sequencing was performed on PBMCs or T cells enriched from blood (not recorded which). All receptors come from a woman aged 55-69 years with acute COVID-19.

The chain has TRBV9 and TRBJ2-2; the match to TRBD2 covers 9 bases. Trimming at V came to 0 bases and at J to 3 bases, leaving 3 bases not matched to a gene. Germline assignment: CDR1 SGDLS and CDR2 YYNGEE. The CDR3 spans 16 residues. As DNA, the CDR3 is TGTGCCAGCAGCGTAGGGCTAGCGGGACACACCGGGGAGCTGTTTTTT. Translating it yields CASSVGLAGHTGELFF.

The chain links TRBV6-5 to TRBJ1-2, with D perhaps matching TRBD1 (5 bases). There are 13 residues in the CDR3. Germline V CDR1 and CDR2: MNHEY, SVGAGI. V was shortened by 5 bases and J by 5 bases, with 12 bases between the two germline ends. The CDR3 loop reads CASSPPGGYGYTF. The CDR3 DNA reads TGTGCCAGCAGTCCCCCGGGGGGTTATGGCTACACCTTC.

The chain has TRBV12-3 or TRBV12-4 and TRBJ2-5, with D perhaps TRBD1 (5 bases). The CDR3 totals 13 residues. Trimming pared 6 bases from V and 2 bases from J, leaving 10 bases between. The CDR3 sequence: CASRGPKQETQYF. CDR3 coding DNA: TGTGCCAGCAGGGGGCCGAAGCAAGAGACCCAGTACTTC.

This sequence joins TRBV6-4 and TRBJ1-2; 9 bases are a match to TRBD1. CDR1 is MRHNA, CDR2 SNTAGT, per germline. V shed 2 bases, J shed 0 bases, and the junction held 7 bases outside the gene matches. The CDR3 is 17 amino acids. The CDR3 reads CASSDPGQGPPNYGYTF. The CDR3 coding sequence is TGTGCCAGCAGTGACCCTGGACAGGGGCCCCCTAACTATGGCTACACCTTC.

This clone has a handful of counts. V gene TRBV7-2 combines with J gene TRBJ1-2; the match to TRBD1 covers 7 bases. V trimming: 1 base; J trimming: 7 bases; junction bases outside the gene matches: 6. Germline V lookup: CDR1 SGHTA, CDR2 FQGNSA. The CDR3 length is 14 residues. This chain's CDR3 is CASSLVEGAGGYTF. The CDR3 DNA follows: TGTGCCAGCAGCTTAGTTGAGGGGGCTGGTGGCTACACCTTC.

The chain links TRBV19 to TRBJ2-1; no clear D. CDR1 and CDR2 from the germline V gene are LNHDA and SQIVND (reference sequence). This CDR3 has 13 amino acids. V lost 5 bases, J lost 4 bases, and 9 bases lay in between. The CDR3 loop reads CASSYQAYNEQFF. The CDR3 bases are TGTGCCAGTAGTTATCAGGCGTACAATGAGCAGTTCTTC. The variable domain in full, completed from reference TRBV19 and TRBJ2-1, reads DGGITQSPKYLFRKEGQNVTLSCEQNLNHDAMYWYRQDPGQGLRLIYYSQIVNDFQKGDIAEGYSVSREKKESFPLTVTSAQKNPTAFYLCASSYQAYNEQFFGPGTRLTVL.

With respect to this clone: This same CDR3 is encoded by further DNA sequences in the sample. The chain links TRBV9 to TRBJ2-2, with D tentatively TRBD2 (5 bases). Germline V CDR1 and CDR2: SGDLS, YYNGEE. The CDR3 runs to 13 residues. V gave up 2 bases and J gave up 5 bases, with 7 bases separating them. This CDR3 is CASSVRDTGELFF. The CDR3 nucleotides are TGTGCCAGCAGCGTGAGGGATACCGGGGAGCTGTTTTTT.

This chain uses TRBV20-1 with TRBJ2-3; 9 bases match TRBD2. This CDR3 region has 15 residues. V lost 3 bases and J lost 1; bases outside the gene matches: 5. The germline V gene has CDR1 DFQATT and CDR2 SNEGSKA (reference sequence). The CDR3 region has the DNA TGCAGTGCTAGTCTCAGGACTAGCGGCACAGATACGCAGTATTTT. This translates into CSASLRTSGTDTQYF.

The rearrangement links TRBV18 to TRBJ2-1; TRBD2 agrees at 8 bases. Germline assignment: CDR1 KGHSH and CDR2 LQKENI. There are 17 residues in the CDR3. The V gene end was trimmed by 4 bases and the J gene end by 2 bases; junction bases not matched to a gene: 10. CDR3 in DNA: TGTGCCAGCTCACTCTCGTTCGGGGGGGCGGCCTACAATGAGCAGTTCTTC. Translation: CASSLSFGGAAYNEQFF.

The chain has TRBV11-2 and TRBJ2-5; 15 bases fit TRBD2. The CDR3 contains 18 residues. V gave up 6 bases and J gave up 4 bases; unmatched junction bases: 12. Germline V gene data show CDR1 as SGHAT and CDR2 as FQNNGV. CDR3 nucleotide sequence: TGTGCCAGCAGTCAGGGCGGACTAGCGGGGGGGCTGGGAGAGACCCAGTACTTC. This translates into CASSQGGLAGGLGETQYF.

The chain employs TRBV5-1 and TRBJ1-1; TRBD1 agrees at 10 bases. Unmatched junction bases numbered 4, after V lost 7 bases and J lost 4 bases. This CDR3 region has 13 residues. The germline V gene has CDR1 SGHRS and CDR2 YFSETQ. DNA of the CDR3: TGCGCCAGCGGGCGGACAGGGGGCACTGAAGCTTTCTTT. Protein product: CASGRTGGTEAFF. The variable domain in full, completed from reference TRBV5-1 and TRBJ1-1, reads KAGVTQTPRYLIKTRGQQVTLSCSPISGHRSVSWYQQTPGQGLQFLFEYFSETQRNKGNFPGRFSGRQFSNSRSEMNVSTLELGDSALYLCASGRTGGTEAFFGQGTRLTVV.

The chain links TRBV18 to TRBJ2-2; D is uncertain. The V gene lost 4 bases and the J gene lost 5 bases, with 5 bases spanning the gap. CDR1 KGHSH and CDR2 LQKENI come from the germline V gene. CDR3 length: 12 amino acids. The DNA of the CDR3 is TGTGCCAGCTCACAGAGGACCGGGGAGCTGTTTTTT. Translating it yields CASSQRTGELFF. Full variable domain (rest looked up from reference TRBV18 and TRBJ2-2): NAGVMQNPRHLVRRRGQEARLRCSPMKGHSHVYWYRQLPEEGLKFMVYLQKENIIDESGMPKERFSAEFPKEGPSILRIQQVVRGDSAAYFCASSQRTGELFFGEGSRLTVL.

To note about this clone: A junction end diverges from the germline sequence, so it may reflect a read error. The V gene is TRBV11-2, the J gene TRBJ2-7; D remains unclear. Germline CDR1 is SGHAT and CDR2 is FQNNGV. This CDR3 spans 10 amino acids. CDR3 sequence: CASTNYEQCF. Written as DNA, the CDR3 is TGTGCCAGCACAAACTACGAGCAGTGCTTC.

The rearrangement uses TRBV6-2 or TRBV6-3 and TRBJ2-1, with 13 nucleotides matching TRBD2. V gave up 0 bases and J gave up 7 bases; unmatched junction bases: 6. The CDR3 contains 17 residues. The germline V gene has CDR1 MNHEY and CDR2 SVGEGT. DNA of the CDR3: TGTGCCAGCAGTTACTCGACGACTAGCGGGAGGAGGAATGAGCAGTTCTTC. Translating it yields CASSYSTTSGRRNEQFF.

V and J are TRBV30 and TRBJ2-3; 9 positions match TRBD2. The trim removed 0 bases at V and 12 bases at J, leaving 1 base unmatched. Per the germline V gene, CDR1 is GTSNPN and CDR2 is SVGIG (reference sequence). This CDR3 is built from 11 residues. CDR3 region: CAWSVSGSQYF. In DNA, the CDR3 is TGTGCCTGGAGTGTTAGCGGGAGTCAGTATTTT.

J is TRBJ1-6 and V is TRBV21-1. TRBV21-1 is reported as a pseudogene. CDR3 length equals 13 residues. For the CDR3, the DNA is TGTGCCAGCAGCAAAGACGGTGCGGGTCTCGTCCACTTT. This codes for CASSKDGAGLVHF.

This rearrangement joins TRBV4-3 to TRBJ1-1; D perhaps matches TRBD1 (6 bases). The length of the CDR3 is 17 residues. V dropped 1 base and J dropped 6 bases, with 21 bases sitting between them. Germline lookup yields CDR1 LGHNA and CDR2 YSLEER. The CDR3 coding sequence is TGCGCCAGCAGCCAAGGACCAGGGGTTGAGGCGGGCTCTGAAGCTTTCTTT. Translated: CASSQGPGVEAGSEAFF.

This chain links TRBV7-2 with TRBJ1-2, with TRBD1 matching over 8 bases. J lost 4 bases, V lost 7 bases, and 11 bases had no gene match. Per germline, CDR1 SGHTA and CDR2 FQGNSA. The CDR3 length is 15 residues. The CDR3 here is CASTTGGGVSYGYTF. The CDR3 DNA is TGTGCCAGCACCACAGGGGGAGGGGTCTCCTATGGCTACACCTTC.

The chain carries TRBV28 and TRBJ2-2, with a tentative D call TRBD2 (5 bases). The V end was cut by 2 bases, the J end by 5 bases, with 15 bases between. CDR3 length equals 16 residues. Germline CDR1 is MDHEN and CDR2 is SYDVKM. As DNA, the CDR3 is TGTGCCAGCAGTTTAGGGGTTACTACTAGGACCGGGGAGCTGTTTTTT. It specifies CASSLGVTTRTGELFF. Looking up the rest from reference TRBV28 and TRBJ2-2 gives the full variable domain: DVKVTQSSRYLVKRTGEKVFLECVQDMDHENMFWYRQDPGLGLRLIYFSYDVKMKEKGDIPEGYSVSREKKERFSLILESASTNQTSMYLCASSLGVTTRTGELFFGEGSRLTVL.

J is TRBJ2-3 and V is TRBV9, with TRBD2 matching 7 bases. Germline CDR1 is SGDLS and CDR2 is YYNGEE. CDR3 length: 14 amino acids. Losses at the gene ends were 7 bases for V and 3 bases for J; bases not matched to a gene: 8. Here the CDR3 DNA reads TGTGCCAGCCAGCGGGGCCAGTATACAGATACGCAGTATTTT. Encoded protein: CASQRGQYTDTQYF.

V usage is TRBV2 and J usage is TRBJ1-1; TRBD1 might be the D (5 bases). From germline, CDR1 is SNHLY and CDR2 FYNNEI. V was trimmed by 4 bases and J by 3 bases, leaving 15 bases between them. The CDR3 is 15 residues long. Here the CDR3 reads CASSVGLIQDTEAFF. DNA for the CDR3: TGTGCCAGCAGTGTCGGGCTCATACAGGACACTGAAGCTTTCTTT.

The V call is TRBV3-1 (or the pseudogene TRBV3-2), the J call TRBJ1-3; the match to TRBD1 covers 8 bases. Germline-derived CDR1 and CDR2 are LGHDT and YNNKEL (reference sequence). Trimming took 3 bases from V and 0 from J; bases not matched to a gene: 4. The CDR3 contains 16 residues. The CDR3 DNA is TGTGCCAGCAGCCAGGACACAGGGGGCTCTGGAAACACCATATATTTT. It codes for CASSQDTGGSGNTIYF.

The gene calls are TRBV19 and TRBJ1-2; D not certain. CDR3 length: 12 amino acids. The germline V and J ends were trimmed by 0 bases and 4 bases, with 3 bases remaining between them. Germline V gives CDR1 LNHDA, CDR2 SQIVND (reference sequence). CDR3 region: CASSIDLYGYTF. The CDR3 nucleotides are TGTGCCAGTAGTATAGACCTCTATGGCTACACCTTC.

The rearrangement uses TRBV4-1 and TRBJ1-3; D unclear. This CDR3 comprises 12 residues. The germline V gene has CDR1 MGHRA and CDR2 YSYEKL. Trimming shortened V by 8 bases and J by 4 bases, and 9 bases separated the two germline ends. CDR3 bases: TGCGCCAGCTCGGGGAACGGAAACACCATATATTTT. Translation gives CASSGNGNTIYF.